This TCR beta chain originates from a study of blood T cell repertoires in COVID-19. About the research overall: Samples of COVID-19 (acute and convalescent) were obtained from the United States, Italy and Spain.

Germline values: CDR1 SGHRS, CDR2 YFSETQ. The CDR3 sequence is 15 residues long. V shed 2 bases, J shed 4 bases, and the junction held 3 bases outside the gene matches. The protocol was immunoSEQ multiplex PCR, while the TCRdb copy is restricted to in-frame clones and leaves out a portion. The data show approximately 250,000 clones, roughly 84% seen once. The sequenced material came from peripheral blood. The receptor comes from a human donor in a cohort sampled during active COVID-19. The rearrangement uses TRBV5-1 and TRBJ2-1; TRBD2 matches at 10 bases. CDR3 nucleotides: TGCGCCAGCAGCTTCACTAGCGGGACTTACAATGAGCAGTTCTTC. Amino acid sequence: CASSFTSGTYNEQFF.